The clone carrying this T cell receptor (beta chain) was seen a single time. Its antigen remains unidentified. Profiling relied on immunoSEQ multiplex PCR, and the TCRdb table lists in-frame clones only, not all of them. The repertoire includes over 110,000 clones, about 90% of them detected once, and 1.6% sits in the top ten. These data originate in a study of T cell responses to AZD1222 COVID-19 vaccine. Study results and caveats: Two AZD1222 administrations were followed by greater Spike-specific TCR breadth and depth. The peak T cell response came first, and repertoires were sampled only after it. The CD4 TCRs associated with vaccination extended across spike and predominated at 160-218 and 743-854.

The CDR3 has 15 residues. Germline V gene sequence: CDR1 SQVTM, CDR2 ANQGSEA. With V trimmed by 6 bases and J by 5 bases, 8 bases remained unmatched. This sample comprised peripheral blood, obtained 28 days after the second AZD1222 dose. V usage is TRBV29-1 and J usage is TRBJ1-4, with 11 bases that match TRBD1. The sequence was collected from an adult who received the AZD1222 COVID-19 vaccine. CDR3 bases: TGCAGCGTAACCGGGACAGGGGGATCAAATGAAAAACTGTTTTTT. Amino acids: CSVTGTGGSNEKLFF.